This T cell receptor beta chain was captured by sequencing in a study of patients and donors after allogeneic stem cell transplantation. TCRdb reanalysed the RT-PCR reads using MiXCR and keeps one entry per CDR3 protein. The sample carries about a million distinct CDR3 sequences, about a sixth recorded once. V shed 2 bases and J shed 5 bases, with 15 bases lying between them. The CDR3 is made up of 15 amino acids. The germline gives CDR1 LGHDT, CDR2 YNNKEL (reference sequence). V gene TRBV3-1 combines with J gene TRBJ2-5; D gene unclear. The TCR comes from a human donor who was either an allogeneic HSCT recipient or a stem cell or donor lymphocyte infusion donor (not recorded which). It is not recorded whose cells these are; they may come from a transplant donor. The sample comprised blood, either unsorted or a sorted T cell fraction (not recorded which). CDR3 nucleotide sequence: TGTGCCAGCAGCCAACTACGGTACCCACGGGAGACCCAGTACTTC. Its protein product is CASSQLRYPRETQYF.